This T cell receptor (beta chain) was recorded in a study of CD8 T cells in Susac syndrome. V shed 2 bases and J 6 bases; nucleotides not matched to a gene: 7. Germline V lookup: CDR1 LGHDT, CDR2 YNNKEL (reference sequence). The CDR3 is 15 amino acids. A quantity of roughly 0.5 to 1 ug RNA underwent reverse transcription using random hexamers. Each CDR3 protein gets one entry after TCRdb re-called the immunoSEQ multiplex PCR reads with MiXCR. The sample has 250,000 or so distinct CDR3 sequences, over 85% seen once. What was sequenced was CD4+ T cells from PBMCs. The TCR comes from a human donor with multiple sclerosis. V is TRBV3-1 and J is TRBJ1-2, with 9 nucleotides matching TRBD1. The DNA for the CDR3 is TGTGCCAGCAGCCAAAACAGGGGGCTATCTAATGGCTACACCTTC. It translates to CASSQNRGLSNGYTF. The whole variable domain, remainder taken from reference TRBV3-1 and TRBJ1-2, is DTAVSQTPKYLVTQMGNDKSIKCEQNLGHDTMYWYKQDSKKFLKIMFSYNNKELIINETVPNRFSPKSPDKAHLNLHINSLELGDSAVYFCASSQNRGLSNGYTFGSGTRLTVV.